This TCR beta chain is from a study of STAT5B mutations in CD4+ large granular lymphocyte leukemia. The CDR3 contains 14 residues. Germline V lookup: CDR1 SGHKS, CDR2 YYEKEE (reference sequence). Trimming stripped 2 bases from V and 4 bases from J, with 10 bases between. Here immunoSEQ multiplex PCR was the method, and the copy in TCRdb shows in-frame clones only, minus some. The repertoire has under 35,000 clones, approximately 80% of them found once; the top ten carry around 2.6%. The TCR comes from a human donor in good health. Sequencing used CD4+ T cells from blood buffy coats. The chain joins TRBV5-5 to TRBJ2-1, with D unresolved. DNA of the CDR3: TGTGCCAGCAGCTTCATGGGCGGATACAATGAGCAGTTCTTC. It translates to CASSFMGGYNEQFF.